Sequencing of this TCR beta chain was carried out in a study of T cells after somatic rescue of genetic block. The assay was immunoSEQ multiplex PCR, and TCRdb's table has in-frame clones only and misses some. The table includes 85,000 to 90,000 clones, about 90% detected once. V lost 3 bases and J lost 6, with 14 bases in between. The CDR3 runs 14 residues. From germline, CDR1 is SEHNR and CDR2 FQNEAQ (reference sequence). The sample comprised peripheral blood mononuclear cells (PBMCs). The chain has TRBV7-9 and TRBJ1-1; no definite D call. This clonotype originated in a young woman. The CDR3 loop is CASSFQTSGAEAFF. CDR3 nucleotide sequence: TGTGCCAGCAGCTTTCAGACTTCGGGAGCTGAAGCTTTCTTT.